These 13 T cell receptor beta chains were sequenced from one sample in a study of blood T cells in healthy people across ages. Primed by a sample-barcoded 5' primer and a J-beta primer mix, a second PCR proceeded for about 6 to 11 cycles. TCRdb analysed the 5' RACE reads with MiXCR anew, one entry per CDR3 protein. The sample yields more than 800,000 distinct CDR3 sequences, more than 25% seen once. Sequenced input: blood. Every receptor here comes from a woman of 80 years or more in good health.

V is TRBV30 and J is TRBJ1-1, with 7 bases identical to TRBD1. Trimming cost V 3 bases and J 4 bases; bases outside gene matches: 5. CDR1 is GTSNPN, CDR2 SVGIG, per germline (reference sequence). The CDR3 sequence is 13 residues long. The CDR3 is CAWRTTGFTEAFF. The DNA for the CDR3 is TGTGCCTGGAGGACGACAGGGTTCACTGAAGCTTTCTTT.

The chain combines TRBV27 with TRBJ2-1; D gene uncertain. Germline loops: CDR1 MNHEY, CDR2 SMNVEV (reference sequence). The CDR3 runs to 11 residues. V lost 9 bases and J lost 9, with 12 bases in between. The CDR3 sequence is CASNYWGEQFF. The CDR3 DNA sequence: TGTGCCAGTAACTACTGGGGTGAGCAGTTCTTC.

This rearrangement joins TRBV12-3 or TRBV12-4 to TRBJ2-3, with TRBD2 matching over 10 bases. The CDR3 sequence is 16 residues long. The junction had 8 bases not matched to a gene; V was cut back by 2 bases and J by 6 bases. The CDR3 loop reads CASSLRAGGLADTQYF. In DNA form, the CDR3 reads TGTGCCAGCAGTTTAAGAGCGGGAGGGCTCGCGGATACGCAGTATTTT.

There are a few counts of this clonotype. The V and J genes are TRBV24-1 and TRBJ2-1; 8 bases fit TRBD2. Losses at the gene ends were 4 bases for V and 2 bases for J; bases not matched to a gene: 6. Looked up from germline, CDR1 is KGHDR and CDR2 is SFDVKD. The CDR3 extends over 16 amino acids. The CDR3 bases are TGTGCCACCAGTGAAGCGCGGGGGGAGACCTACAATGAGCAGTTCTTC. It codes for CATSEARGETYNEQFF.

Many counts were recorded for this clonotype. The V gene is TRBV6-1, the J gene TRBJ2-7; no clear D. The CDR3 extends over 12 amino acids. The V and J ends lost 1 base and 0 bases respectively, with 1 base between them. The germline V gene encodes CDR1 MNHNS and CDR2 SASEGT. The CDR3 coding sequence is TGTGCCAGCAGTGAAGGCTCCTACGAGCAGTACTTC. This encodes CASSEGSYEQYF.

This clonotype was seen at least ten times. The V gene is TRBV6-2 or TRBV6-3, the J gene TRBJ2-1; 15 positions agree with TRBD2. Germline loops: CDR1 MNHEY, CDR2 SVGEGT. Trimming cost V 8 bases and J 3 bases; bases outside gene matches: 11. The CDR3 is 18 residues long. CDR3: CASGTSGGKQIIYNEQFF. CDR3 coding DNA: TGTGCCAGCGGGACTAGCGGGGGGAAACAAATAATCTACAATGAGCAGTTCTTC.

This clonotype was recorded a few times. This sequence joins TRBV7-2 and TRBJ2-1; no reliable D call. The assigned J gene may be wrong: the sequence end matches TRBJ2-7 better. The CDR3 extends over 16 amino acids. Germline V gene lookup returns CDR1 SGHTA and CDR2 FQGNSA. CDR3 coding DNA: TGTGCCAGCAGCTTAGACCGGCCCACCTCCTACAATGAGCAGTACTTC. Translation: CASSLDRPTSYNEQYF.

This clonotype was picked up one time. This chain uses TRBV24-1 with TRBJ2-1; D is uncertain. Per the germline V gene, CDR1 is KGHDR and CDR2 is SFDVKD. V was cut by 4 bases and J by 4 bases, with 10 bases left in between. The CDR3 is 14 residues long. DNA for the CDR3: TGTGCCACCAGTGAGGGCGACATTTACAATGAGCAGTTCTTC. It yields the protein CATSEGDIYNEQFF.

The CDR3 DNA sequence: TGTGCCAGCACAGAGGAACTGAACACTGAAGCTTTCTTT. Protein: CASTEELNTEAFF. The chain combines TRBV6-2 or TRBV6-3 with TRBJ1-1; D not certain. The CDR3 spans 13 residues. The V end lost 7 bases, the J end lost 0 bases, and 9 bases lay between the germline ends. From germline, CDR1 is MNHEY and CDR2 SVGEGT.

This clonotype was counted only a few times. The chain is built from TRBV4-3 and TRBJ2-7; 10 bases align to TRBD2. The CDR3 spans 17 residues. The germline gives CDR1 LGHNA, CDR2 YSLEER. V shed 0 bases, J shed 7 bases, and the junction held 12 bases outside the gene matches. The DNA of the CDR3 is TGCGCCAGCAGCCAAGAGTCTACTAGCGGGGCTCTCAATGAGCAGTACTTC. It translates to CASSQESTSGALNEQYF.

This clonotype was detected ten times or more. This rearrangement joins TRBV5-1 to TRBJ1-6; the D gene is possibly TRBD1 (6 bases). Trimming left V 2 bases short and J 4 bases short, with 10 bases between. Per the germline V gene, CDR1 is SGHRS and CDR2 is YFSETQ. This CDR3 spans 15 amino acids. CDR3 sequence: CASSLQGGYNSPLHF. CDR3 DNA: TGCGCCAGCAGCTTACAGGGCGGATATAATTCACCCCTCCACTTT. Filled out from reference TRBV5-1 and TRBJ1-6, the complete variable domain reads KAGVTQTPRYLIKTRGQQVTLSCSPISGHRSVSWYQQTPGQGLQFLFEYFSETQRNKGNFPGRFSGRQFSNSRSEMNVSTLELGDSALYLCASSLQGGYNSPLHFGNGTRLTVT.

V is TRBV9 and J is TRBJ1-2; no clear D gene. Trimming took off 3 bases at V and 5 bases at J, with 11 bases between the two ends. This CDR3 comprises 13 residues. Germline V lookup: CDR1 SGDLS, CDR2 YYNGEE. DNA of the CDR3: TGTGCCAGCAGCGGTAGGAATGGGTATGGCTACACCTTC. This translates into CASSGRNGYGYTF.

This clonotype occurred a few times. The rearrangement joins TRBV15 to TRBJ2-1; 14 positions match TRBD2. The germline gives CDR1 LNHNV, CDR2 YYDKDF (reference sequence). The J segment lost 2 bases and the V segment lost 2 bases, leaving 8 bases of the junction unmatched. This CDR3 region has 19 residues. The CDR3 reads CATSRRSRTSGGTYNEQFF. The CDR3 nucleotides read TGTGCCACCAGCAGAAGGTCTAGGACTAGCGGGGGGACCTACAATGAGCAGTTCTTC. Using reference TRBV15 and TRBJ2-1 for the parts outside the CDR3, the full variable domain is DAMVIQNPRYQVTQFGKPVTLSCSQTLNHNVMYWYQQKSSQAPKLLFHYYDKDFNNEADTPDNFQSRRPNTSFCFLDIRSPGLGDTAMYLCATSRRSRTSGGTYNEQFFGPGTRLTVL.